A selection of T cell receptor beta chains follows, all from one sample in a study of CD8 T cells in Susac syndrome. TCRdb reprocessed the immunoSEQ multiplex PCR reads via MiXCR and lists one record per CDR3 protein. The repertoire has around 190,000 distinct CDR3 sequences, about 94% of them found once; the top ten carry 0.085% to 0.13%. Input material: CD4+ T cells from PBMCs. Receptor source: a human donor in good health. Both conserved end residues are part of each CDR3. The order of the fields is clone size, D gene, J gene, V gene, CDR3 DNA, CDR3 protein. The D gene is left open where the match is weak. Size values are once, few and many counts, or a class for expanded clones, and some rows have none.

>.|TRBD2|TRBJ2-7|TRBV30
TGTGCCTGGCAGCGGGAGAACTACGAGCAGTACTTC
CAWQRENYEQYF
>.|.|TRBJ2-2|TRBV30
TGTGCCTGGAGTGTCCCCCGGGTCGGAAGCACCGGGGAGCTGTTTTTT
CAWSVPRVGSTGELFF
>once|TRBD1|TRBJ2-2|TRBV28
TGTGCCAGCAGTCCGCGACAGGGGTACACCGGGGAGCTGTTTTTT
CASSPRQGYTGELFF
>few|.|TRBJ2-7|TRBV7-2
TGTGCCAGCAGCTCTGATCAGATAATGTTTGAGCAGTACTTC
CASSSDQIMFEQYF
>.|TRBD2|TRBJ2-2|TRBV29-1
TGCAGCGCCTGGTCTACTAGCGGCGGGGAGCTGTTTTTT
CSAWSTSGGELFF
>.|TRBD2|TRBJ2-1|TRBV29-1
TGCAGCGCCGATGGGCTAGCGGGACTCTACAATGAGCAGTTCTTC
CSADGLAGLYNEQFF
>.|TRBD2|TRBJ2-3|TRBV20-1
TGCAGTGCTCCTCTAGCGGCCAGCACAGATACGCAGTATTTT
CSAPLAASTDTQYF
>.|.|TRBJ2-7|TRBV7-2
TGTGCCAGCAGCTTAGGGGGACGGAGCTCCTACGAGCAGTACTTC
CASSLGGRSSYEQYF
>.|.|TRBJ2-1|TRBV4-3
TGCGCCAGCAGCCAAGAAAGCGGCTCCTACAATGAGCAGTTCTTC
CASSQESGSYNEQFF
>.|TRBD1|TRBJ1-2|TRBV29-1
TGCAGCGTCGGGACAGACCCCTATGGCTACACCTTC
CSVGTDPYGYTF
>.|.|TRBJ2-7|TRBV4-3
TGCGCCAGCAGCCTCAGGGAGACAGACGAGCAGTACTTC
CASSLRETDEQYF
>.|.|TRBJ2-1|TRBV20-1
TGCAGTGCTAGAGCTCAGTTTATGGGTGATGAGCAGTTCTTC
CSARAQFMGDEQFF
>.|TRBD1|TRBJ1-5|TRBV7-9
TGTGCCAGCAGCCCGACAGGGTATCAGCCCCAGCATTTT
CASSPTGYQPQHF
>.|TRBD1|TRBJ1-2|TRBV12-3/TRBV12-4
TGTGCCAGCAGCTCGACCGGACAGGGAGGTGGCTACACCTTC
CASSSTGQGGGYTF
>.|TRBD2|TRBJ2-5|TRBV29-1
TGCAGCGTTGGTCCTCTAGCGGGCTCAGAGACCCAGTACTTC
CSVGPLAGSETQYF
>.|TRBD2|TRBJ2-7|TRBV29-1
TGCAGCGTGCGGACTAGCGGGGGAACCTACGAGCAGTACTTC
CSVRTSGGTYEQYF
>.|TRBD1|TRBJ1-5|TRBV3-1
TGTGCCAGCAGCCAAAGACAGGGTTACTGGCCCCAGCATTTT
CASSQRQGYWPQHF
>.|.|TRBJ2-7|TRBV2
TGTGCCAGCAGTGAATCAGGGCTAGACGAGCAGTACTTC
CASSESGLDEQYF
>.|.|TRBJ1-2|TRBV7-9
TGTGCCAGCAGATCCGACGGCTATGGCTACACCTTC
CASRSDGYGYTF
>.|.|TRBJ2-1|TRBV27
TGTGCCAGCAGCATAGACAGAGACGACTACAATGAGCAGTTCTTC
CASSIDRDDYNEQFF
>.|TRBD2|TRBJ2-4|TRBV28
TGTGCCAGCAGTCCCCCAGGGACTAGCGGGAGGGTGGACATTCAGTACTTC
CASSPPGTSGRVDIQYF
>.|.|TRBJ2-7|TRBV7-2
TGTGCCAGCAGCTTAGAGGTGGGCAGGGTCGGCGAGCAGTACTTC
CASSLEVGRVGEQYF
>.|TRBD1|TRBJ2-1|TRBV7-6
TGTGCCAGCAGCCCGACAGGGGGTAAAAATGAGCAGTTCTTC
CASSPTGGKNEQFF
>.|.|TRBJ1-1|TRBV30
TGTGCCTGGAGTTTCTCCGAACAGGAAGCTTTCTTT
CAWSFSEQEAFF
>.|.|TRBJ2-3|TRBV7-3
TGTGCCAGCAGCTTCCGACTCACCACAGATACGCAGTATTTT
CASSFRLTTDTQYF
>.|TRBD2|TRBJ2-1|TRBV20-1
TGCAGTGCTAAACTAGCGGATGTCTACAATGAGCAGTTCTTC
CSAKLADVYNEQFF
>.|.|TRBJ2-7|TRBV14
TGTGCCAGCAGCCAAGATCAGGATTACGAGCAGTACTTC
CASSQDQDYEQYF
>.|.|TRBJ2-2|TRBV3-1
TGTGCCAGCAGCCTTACACGGAACGGGGAGCTGTTTTTT
CASSLTRNGELFF
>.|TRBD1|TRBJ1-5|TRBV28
TGTGCCAGCAGTTTAGGACAGGGCTACCAGCCCCAGCATTTT
CASSLGQGYQPQHF
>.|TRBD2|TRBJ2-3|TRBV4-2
TGTGCCAGCAGCCAAGTTGTAGCGGGAGGAGAAGATACGCAGTATTTT
CASSQVVAGGEDTQYF
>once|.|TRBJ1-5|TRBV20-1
TGCAGTGCCCTCCGGGCGGGAGGTCAGCCCCAGCATTTT
CSALRAGGQPQHF
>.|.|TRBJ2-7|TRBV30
TGTGCCTGGAGTAGGTCGGCTACCTACGAGCAGTACTTC
CAWSRSATYEQYF
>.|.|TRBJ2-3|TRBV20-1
TGCAGTGCTAGAGCGGGGACCAACCCCCCGGGAGATACGCAGTATTTT
CSARAGTNPPGDTQYF
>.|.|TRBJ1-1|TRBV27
TGTGCCAGCAGCCCGGGACAACTTATGAACACTGAAGCTTTCTTT
CASSPGQLMNTEAFF
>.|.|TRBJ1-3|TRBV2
TGTGCCAGCAGTGACGAGGGGAGGCTCGCTGGAAACACCATATATTTT
CASSDEGRLAGNTIYF
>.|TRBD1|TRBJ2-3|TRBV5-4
TGTGCCAGCACGGACAGGGTTCACGCTACGCAGTATTTT
CASTDRVHATQYF
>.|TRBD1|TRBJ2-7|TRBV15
TGTGCCACCAGCAGAAAACAGGGGGCAGGGGAGCAGTACTTC
CATSRKQGAGEQYF
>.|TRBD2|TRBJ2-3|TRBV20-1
TGCAGTGCTAGAGATTGGGCTAGCGGGAGACTAGATACGCAGTATTTT
CSARDWASGRLDTQYF
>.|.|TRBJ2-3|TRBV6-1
TGTGCCAGCAGTGAAGTCGGTGGGGCGGTACGCACAGATACGCAGTATTTT
CASSEVGGAVRTDTQYF
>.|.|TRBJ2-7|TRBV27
TGTGCCAGCCAAAGGGTCGAGTCGGGAGAGCAGTACTTC
CASQRVESGEQYF
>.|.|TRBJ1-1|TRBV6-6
TGTGCCAGCAGTTACAGAGCGAACACTGAAGCTTTCTTT
CASSYRANTEAFF
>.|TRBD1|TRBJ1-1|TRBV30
TGTGCCTGGAGTCCATACCGCACAGGGGGCACTGAAGCTTTCTTT
CAWSPYRTGGTEAFF
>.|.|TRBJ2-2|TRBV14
TGTGCCAGCAGCCATCTTAGCGCCCGCACCGGGGAGCTGTTTTTT
CASSHLSARTGELFF
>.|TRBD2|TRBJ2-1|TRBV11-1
TGTGCCAGCAGCCCTTACGAGCGGGAGACCTACAATGAGCAGTTCTTC
CASSPYERETYNEQFF
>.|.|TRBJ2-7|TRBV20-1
TGCAGTGCCAAGTCCGGGACCTCCTACGAGCAGTACTTC
CSAKSGTSYEQYF
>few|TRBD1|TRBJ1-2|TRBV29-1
TGCAGCGTTACTGGGACAGAGCTCCGAGCTAACTATGGCTACACCTTC
CSVTGTELRANYGYTF
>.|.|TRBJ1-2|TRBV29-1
TGCAGCGTTGAACTGGCGGACGTCTATGGCTACACCTTC
CSVELADVYGYTF